A single sample gave rise to the 23 T cell receptor beta chains below, sequenced in a study of beta chain features in type 1 diabetes. The sequenced template was cDNA made from the entire isolated RNA. The protocol was immunoSEQ multiplex PCR, while the TCRdb copy is restricted to in-frame clones and leaves out a portion. This table has roughly 400,000 clones, less than 15% appearing once. Sequences were obtained from naive CD4+ T cells from blood. The receptors come from a woman aged 18 to 35 in good health.

This clone turned up a few times. The V call is TRBV29-1, the J call TRBJ1-2, with D possibly being TRBD1 (6 bases). CDR3 length: 16 residues. Germline V lookup: CDR1 SQVTM, CDR2 ANQGSEA. Trimming shortened V by 7 bases and J by 1 base, and 22 bases separated the two germline ends. The CDR3 DNA reads TGCAGCGCCGCCAAAGGGGGACGACGGGGTAACTATGGCTACACCTTC. Its protein is CSAAKGGRRGNYGYTF.

This clone was seen a few times. The chain carries TRBV9 and TRBJ2-7; 12 positions agree with TRBD2. This CDR3 region has 15 residues. Trimming cost V 6 bases and J 2 bases; bases outside gene matches: 6. CDR1 and CDR2 from the germline V gene are SGDLS and YYNGEE. CDR3 nucleotide sequence: TGTGCCAGCACCCCACTAGCGGGGGGAACCTACGAGCAGTACTTC. Translated: CASTPLAGGTYEQYF.

This sequence joins TRBV30 and TRBJ1-1; TRBD1 aligns across 8 bases. The CDR3 covers 13 residues. Germline CDR1 reads GTSNPN; CDR2 reads SVGIG (reference sequence). Losses at the gene ends were 5 bases for V and 1 base for J; bases not matched to a gene: 3. CDR3 in amino acids: CAWARGPNTEAFF. Here the CDR3 DNA reads TGTGCCTGGGCCAGGGGGCCGAACACTGAAGCTTTCTTT.

The chain links TRBV2 to TRBJ2-2, with 10 bases that match TRBD1. Losses at the gene ends were 5 bases for V and 7 bases for J; bases not matched to a gene: 4. The length of the CDR3 is 14 residues. Germline CDR1 and CDR2: SNHLY and FYNNEI. The CDR3 DNA sequence: TGTGCCAGCAGTCGACAGGGGGCGGACGGGGAGCTGTTTTTT. Amino acids: CASSRQGADGELFF.

This clone showed up just a few times. The chain employs TRBV14 and TRBJ2-5, with TRBD2 matching over 12 bases. Per germline, CDR1 SGHDN and CDR2 FVKESK. The CDR3 consists of 15 residues. With V trimmed by 4 bases and J by 1 base, 1 base remained unmatched. DNA of the CDR3: TGTGCCAGCAGCCGGACTAGCGGGGCCCAAGAGACCCAGTACTTC. This sequence encodes CASSRTSGAQETQYF.

This clone appeared a few times. The chain carries TRBV29-1 and TRBJ2-7; TRBD2 aligns across 16 bases. The germline V gene encodes CDR1 SQVTM and CDR2 ANQGSEA. Trimming cost V 4 bases and J 5 bases; bases outside gene matches: 8. There are 16 residues in the CDR3. CDR3 in amino acids: CSVAGTSGRALNEQYF. CDR3 nucleotide sequence: TGCAGCGTTGCAGGGACTAGCGGGAGGGCCCTGAACGAGCAGTACTTC.

The V and J genes are TRBV15 and TRBJ2-1, with unresolved D. The CDR3 contains 15 residues. V lost 3 bases, J lost 0 bases, and 9 bases lay in between. CDR1 is LNHNV, CDR2 YYDKDF, per germline (reference sequence). This CDR3 is CATSSRTSSYNEQFF. As DNA, the CDR3 is TGTGCCACCAGCAGCCGTACGAGCTCCTACAATGAGCAGTTCTTC.

The chain is built from TRBV2 and TRBJ2-5; 7 positions agree with TRBD2. V shed 7 bases and J 5 bases; nucleotides not matched to a gene: 10. The CDR3 contains 14 residues. Germline V gene lookup returns CDR1 SNHLY and CDR2 FYNNEI. Here the CDR3 DNA reads TGTGCCAGCACCCCATTAGCGGGCGGGGAGACCCAGTACTTC. Translated: CASTPLAGGETQYF.

This clone was seen only a few times. V gene TRBV4-3 combines with J gene TRBJ1-2; weak D call: TRBD1 (6 bases). Per germline, CDR1 LGHNA and CDR2 YSLEER. The CDR3 has 15 amino acids. Trimming left V 0 bases short and J 3 bases short, with 11 bases between. The CDR3 nucleotides read TGCGCCAGCAGCCAAGATCAGGGGAGGGACTATGGCTACACCTTC. It codes for CASSQDQGRDYGYTF.

Regarding this clone: Within the sample, other DNA sequences also encode this same CDR3. This chain joins TRBV7-9 and TRBJ2-7, with D unresolved. Germline values: CDR1 SEHNR, CDR2 FQNEAQ (reference sequence). The CDR3 loop spans 12 amino acids. The V and J ends lost 5 bases and 0 bases respectively, with 5 bases between them. The CDR3 spells CASSPSSYEQYF. CDR3 nucleotide sequence: TGTGCCAGCAGCCCCTCCTCCTACGAGCAGTACTTC.

This clone showed up just a few times. J is TRBJ2-5 and V is TRBV11-2; 8 bases line up with TRBD2. CDR1 SGHAT and CDR2 FQNNGV come from the germline V gene. This CDR3 is built from 17 residues. J lost 4 bases, V lost 1 base, and 11 bases had no gene match. CDR3 loop: CASSLVGAGALRETQYF. In nucleotides, the CDR3 is TGTGCCAGCAGCTTAGTTGGAGCGGGAGCCCTTCGAGAGACCCAGTACTTC.

This clone was seen a handful of times. The V call is TRBV5-8, the J call TRBJ2-1; the D gene is possibly TRBD1 (5 bases). The CDR3 consists of 14 residues. Germline V gene sequence: CDR1 SGHTS, CDR2 YDEGEE. Trimming removed 2 bases from V and 4 bases from J, with 10 bases in between. The CDR3 sequence is CASSFEQAYNEQFF. The CDR3 DNA follows: TGTGCCAGCAGCTTTGAACAGGCATACAATGAGCAGTTCTTC. The complete variable domain, with remaining parts taken from reference TRBV5-8 and TRBJ2-1, reads EAGVTQSPTHLIKTRGQQATLRCSPISGHTSVYWYQQALGLGLQFLLWYDEGEERNRGNFPPRFSGRQFPNYSSELNVNALELEDSALYLCASSFEQAYNEQFFGPGTRLTVL.

The chain carries TRBV2 and TRBJ2-3, with D unclear. This CDR3 region has 14 residues. Germline CDR1 SNHLY, CDR2 FYNNEI. The V end was cut by 4 bases, the J end by 0 bases, with 8 bases between. The CDR3 region is CASSARESTDTQYF. The DNA for the CDR3 is TGTGCCAGCAGTGCCCGCGAAAGCACAGATACGCAGTATTTT.

V is TRBV15 and J is TRBJ2-5; 7 bases map to TRBD2. This CDR3 is 16 amino acids long. Trimming cost V 0 bases and J 2 bases; bases outside gene matches: 6. Per germline, CDR1 LNHNV and CDR2 YYDKDF (reference sequence). CDR3 loop: CATSRDRRAGQETQYF. As DNA, the CDR3 is TGTGCCACCAGCAGAGATCGGCGAGCGGGGCAAGAGACCCAGTACTTC.

The V and J genes are TRBV30 and TRBJ2-7; the match to TRBD1 covers 7 bases. Germline V gene sequence: CDR1 GTSNPN, CDR2 SVGIG (reference sequence). This CDR3 has 12 residues. Trimming at V came to 6 bases and at J to 6 bases, leaving 8 bases not matched to a gene. CDR3 sequence (DNA): TGTGCCTGCGTGGACAGGTCGGGCGAGCAGTACTTC. Residues: CACVDRSGEQYF.

The chain links TRBV30 to TRBJ2-1; TRBD2 matches at 9 bases. The CDR3 sequence is 15 residues long. J gave up 2 bases and V 3 bases, and 5 bases lay outside the gene matches. Germline V gene data show CDR1 as GTSNPN and CDR2 as SVGIG (reference sequence). The CDR3 loop reads CAWRAVAGAYNEQFF. CDR3 DNA sequence: TGTGCCTGGAGAGCCGTAGCGGGGGCCTACAATGAGCAGTTCTTC.

The chain couples TRBV30 to TRBJ2-5, with D perhaps TRBD2 (5 bases). Looked up from germline, CDR1 is GTSNPN and CDR2 is SVGIG (reference sequence). CDR3 length equals 15 residues. V was cut by 4 bases and J by 5 bases, with 20 bases left in between. The CDR3 DNA follows: TGTGCCTGGACTAATCAGCGGAGTCATGTGGAGACCCAGTACTTC. This gives the protein CAWTNQRSHVETQYF.

The CDR3 loop reads CASSYQQGLGNTIYF. As DNA, the CDR3 is TGTGCCAGCAGTTACCAACAGGGGTTGGGAAACACCATATATTTT. The chain is built from TRBV27 and TRBJ1-3, with 7 bases identical to TRBD1. Trimming cost V 4 bases and J 4 bases; bases outside gene matches: 7. CDR1 is MNHEY, CDR2 SMNVEV, per germline (reference sequence). The CDR3 is made up of 15 amino acids.

This clone was observed a handful of times. J is TRBJ1-5 and V is TRBV18; D is unclear. V lost 3 bases, J lost 3 bases, and 9 bases lay in between. Germline V gene lookup returns CDR1 KGHSH and CDR2 LQKENI. CDR3 length: 14 amino acids. The CDR3 DNA is TGTGCCAGCTCACCCGGGGTATCCAATCAGCCCCAGCATTTT. It yields the protein CASSPGVSNQPQHF. Looking up the rest from reference TRBV18 and TRBJ1-5 gives the full variable domain: NAGVMQNPRHLVRRRGQEARLRCSPMKGHSHVYWYRQLPEEGLKFMVYLQKENIIDESGMPKERFSAEFPKEGPSILRIQQVVRGDSAAYFCASSPGVSNQPQHFGDGTRLSIL.

This clone has a handful of counts. The genes are TRBV4-2 and TRBJ1-2, with TRBD1 matching 10 bases. Losses at the gene ends were 2 bases for V and 2 bases for J; bases not matched to a gene: 2. Germline-derived CDR1 and CDR2 are LGHNA and YNFKEQ. The CDR3 is 15 residues long. The CDR3 here is CASSQTGQGNYGYTF. Here the CDR3 DNA reads TGTGCCAGCAGCCAAACGGGACAGGGGAACTATGGCTACACCTTC.

The chain's CDR3 is CASSLRTGQETQYF. The CDR3 DNA sequence: TGTGCCAGCAGCCTTCGGACAGGGCAAGAGACCCAGTACTTC. V and J are TRBV11-2 and TRBJ2-5; 8 bases are a match to TRBD1. The CDR3 is 14 residues long. The V gene's germline CDR1 is SGHAT and CDR2 FQNNGV. V dropped 5 bases and J dropped 2; count of bases not matched to a gene: 4. The variable domain in full, completed from reference TRBV11-2 and TRBJ2-5, reads EAGVAQSPRYKIIEKRQSVAFWCNPISGHATLYWYQQILGQGPKLLIQFQNNGVVDDSQLPKDRFSAERLKGVDSTLKIQPAKLEDSAVYLCASSLRTGQETQYFGPGTRLLVL.

This clone was detected a few times. The CDR3 is CAARTSGNTGELFF. The CDR3 region has the DNA TGTGCCGCCCGGACTAGCGGGAACACCGGGGAGCTGTTTTTT. The rearrangement joins TRBV30 to TRBJ2-2, with TRBD2 matching 10 bases. The germline V gene has CDR1 GTSNPN and CDR2 SVGIG (reference sequence). The CDR3 loop spans 14 amino acids. J lost 1 base, V lost 8 bases, and 4 bases had no gene match.

The CDR3 sequence is CASSLMAGPGANVLTF. The CDR3 DNA is TGTGCCAGCAGCTTAATGGCAGGGCCAGGGGCCAACGTCCTGACTTTC. The genes are TRBV7-6 and TRBJ2-6; the D gene is possibly TRBD1 (5 bases). Germline values: CDR1 SGHVS, CDR2 FNYEAQ. This CDR3 has 16 residues. V was trimmed by 2 bases and J by 4 bases, leaving 12 bases between them.